These 5 T cell receptor beta chains were sequenced from one sample in a study of blood T cell repertoires in COVID-19. Generated by immunoSEQ multiplex PCR, the TCRdb table keeps only in-frame clones and is missing some. Among 110,000 to 150,000 clones, roughly four fifths were seen once, and the ten largest hold around 10%. The material sequenced was peripheral blood. These receptors were taken from a woman older than 75 in a cohort sampled during active or convalescent COVID-19.

V and J are TRBV2 and TRBJ1-2; 9 nucleotides line up with TRBD1. The V gene's germline CDR1 is SNHLY and CDR2 FYNNEI. V lost 6 bases and J lost 5; bases outside the gene matches: 19. This CDR3 comprises 18 residues. CDR3 DNA sequence: TGTGCCAGCAGACCCGGGACAGGGTTGGGGGACTCCCTATATGGCTACACCTTC. Its translation is CASRPGTGLGDSLYGYTF.

This chain joins TRBV7-2 and TRBJ2-5, with TRBD2 as a possible D gene (5 bases). Between the trimmed V and J ends, which lost 5 bases and 3 bases, there was a span of 16 bases. Germline-derived CDR1 and CDR2 are SGHTA and FQGNSA. The CDR3 length is 15 residues. CDR3 nucleotide sequence: TGTGCCAGCAGCCCAGGCCCGCGAGCGGAAGAGACCCAGTACTTC. This codes for CASSPGPRAEETQYF.

J is TRBJ2-7 and V is TRBV28; TRBD1 aligns across 10 bases. The CDR3 covers 14 residues. With V trimmed by 5 bases and J by 6 bases, 7 bases remained unmatched. Germline values: CDR1 MDHEN, CDR2 SYDVKM. The CDR3 region is CASSTLTGGGEQYV. The CDR3 DNA sequence: TGTGCCAGCAGTACCCTGACAGGGGGCGGCGAGCAGTACGTC.

The J gene is TRBJ1-1, the V gene TRBV12-3 or TRBV12-4; 11 nucleotides align to TRBD1. Losses at the gene ends were 5 bases for V and 4 bases for J; bases not matched to a gene: 0. The CDR3 has 13 amino acids. CDR3 DNA: TGTGCCAGCAGTGGGACAGGGGGCACTGAAGCTTTCTTT. It codes for CASSGTGGTEAFF.

The rearrangement joins TRBV5-4 to TRBJ2-5, with TRBD2 matching over 14 bases. Per germline, CDR1 SGHNT and CDR2 YYREEE (reference sequence). Trimming took 0 bases from V and 5 from J; bases not matched to a gene: 15. This CDR3 is 20 amino acids long. The chain's CDR3 is CASSLATFGTSGGRGETQYF. CDR3 nucleotides: TGTGCCAGCAGCTTGGCTACCTTCGGGACTAGCGGGGGAAGGGGTGAGACCCAGTACTTC. Variable domain in full (rest from reference TRBV5-4 and TRBJ2-5): ETGVTQSPTHLIKTRGQQVTLRCSSQSGHNTVSWYQQALGQGPQFIFQYYREEENGRGNFPPRFSGLQFPNYSSELNVNALELDDSALYLCASSLATFGTSGGRGETQYFGPGTRLLVL.